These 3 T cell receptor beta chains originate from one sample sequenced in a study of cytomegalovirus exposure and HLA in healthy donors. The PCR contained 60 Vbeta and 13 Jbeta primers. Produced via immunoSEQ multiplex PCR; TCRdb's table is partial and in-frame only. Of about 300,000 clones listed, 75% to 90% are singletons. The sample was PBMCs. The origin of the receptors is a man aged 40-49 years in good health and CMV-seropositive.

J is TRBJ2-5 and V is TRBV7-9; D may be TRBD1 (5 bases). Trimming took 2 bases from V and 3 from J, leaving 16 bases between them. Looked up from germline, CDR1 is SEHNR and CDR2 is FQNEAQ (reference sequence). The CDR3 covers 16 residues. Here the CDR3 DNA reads TGTGCCAGCAGCTTATCTAGGCTCTTAGGGGAAGAGACCCAGTACTTC. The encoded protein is CASSLSRLLGEETQYF.

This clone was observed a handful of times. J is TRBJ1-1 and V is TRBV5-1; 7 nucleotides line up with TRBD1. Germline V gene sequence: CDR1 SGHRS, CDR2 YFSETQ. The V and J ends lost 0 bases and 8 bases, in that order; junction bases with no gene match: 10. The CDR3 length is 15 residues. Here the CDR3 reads CASSLDSREGGEAFF. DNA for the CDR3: TGCGCCAGCAGCTTGGACTCCAGGGAAGGGGGCGAAGCTTTCTTT.

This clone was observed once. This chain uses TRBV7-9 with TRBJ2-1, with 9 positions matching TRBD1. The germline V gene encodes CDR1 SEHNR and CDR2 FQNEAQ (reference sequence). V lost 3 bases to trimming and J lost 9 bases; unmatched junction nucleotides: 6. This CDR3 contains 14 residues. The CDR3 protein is CASSFSGQGFEQFF. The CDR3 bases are TGTGCCAGCAGCTTTTCTGGACAGGGGTTTGAGCAGTTCTTC.